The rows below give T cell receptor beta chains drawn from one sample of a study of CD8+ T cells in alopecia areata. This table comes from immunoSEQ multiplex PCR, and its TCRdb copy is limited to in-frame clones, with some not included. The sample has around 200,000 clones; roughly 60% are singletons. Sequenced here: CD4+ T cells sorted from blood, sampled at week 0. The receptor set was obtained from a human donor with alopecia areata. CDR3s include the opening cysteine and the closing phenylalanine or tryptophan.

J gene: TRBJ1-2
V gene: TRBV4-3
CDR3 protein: CASSQDLLNYGYTF

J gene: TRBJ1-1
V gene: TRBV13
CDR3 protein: CASSLGGTGSFF

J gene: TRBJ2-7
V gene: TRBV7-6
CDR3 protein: CASSPVAGAGRYEQYF

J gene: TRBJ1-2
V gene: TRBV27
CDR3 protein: CASGNRWGYTF

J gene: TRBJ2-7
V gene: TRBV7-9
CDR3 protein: CASSLAPVGGSSYEQYF

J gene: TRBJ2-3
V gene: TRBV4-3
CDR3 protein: CASSQVGGTDTQYF

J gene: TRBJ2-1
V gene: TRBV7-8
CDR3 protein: CASSVNTGGPYNEQFF

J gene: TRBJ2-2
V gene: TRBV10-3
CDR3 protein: CAIKENTGELFF

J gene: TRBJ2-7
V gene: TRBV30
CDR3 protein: CAWRPGSFSYEQYF

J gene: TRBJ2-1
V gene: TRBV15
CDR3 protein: CATSMGGRSSYNEQFF

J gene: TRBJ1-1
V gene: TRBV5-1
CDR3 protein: CASSLKANTEAFF

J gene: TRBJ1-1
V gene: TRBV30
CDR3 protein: CAWSSRVNTEAFF

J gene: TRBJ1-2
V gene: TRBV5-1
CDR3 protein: CASSLRGDYGYTF

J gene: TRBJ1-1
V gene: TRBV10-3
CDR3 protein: CAISRDRGNTEAFF

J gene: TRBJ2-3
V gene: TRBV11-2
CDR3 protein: CASSLELGPQYF

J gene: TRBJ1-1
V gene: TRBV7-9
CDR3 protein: CASSLSQAFF

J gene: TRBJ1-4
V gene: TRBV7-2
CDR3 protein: CASSLGENEKLFF

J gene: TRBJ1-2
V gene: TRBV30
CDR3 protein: CAWSEGIGYTF

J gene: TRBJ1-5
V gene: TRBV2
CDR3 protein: CASRDSPIEPQHF

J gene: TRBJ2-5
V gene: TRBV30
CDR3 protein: CAWSVGPGTSSQYF

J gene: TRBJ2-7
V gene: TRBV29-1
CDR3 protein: CSVEMGQGGEQYF

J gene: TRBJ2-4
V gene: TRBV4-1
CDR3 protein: CASSLGGIQYF

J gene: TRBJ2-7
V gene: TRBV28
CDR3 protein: CATKIRDTAYEQYF

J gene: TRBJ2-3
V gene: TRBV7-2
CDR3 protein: CASSLGLSGGTDTQYF

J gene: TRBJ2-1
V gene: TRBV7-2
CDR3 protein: CASTFGTGYNEQFF

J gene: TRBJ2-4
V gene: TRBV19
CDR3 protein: CAEDGDAHIQYF

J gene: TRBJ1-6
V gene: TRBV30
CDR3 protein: CAWSVRGQGESPLHF

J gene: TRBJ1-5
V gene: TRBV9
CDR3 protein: CASSVGGVGNQPQHF